A single sample gave rise to the 30 T cell receptor beta chains below, sequenced in a study of OX40 agonist ivuxolimab in advanced cancers. Clones were sequenced by immunoSEQ multiplex PCR, and TCRdb holds only the in-frame ones, with some missing. This sample has over 75,000 clones, with 80% to 95% found just once. The starting material was CD4+ or CD8+ T cells sorted from blood, obtained in a trial of the OX40 agonist ivuxolimab. These receptors came from an adult with an advanced solid tumor such as melanoma, head and neck, liver or kidney cancer.

This chain connects TRBV9 to TRBJ2-1, with D unresolved. Deletions cut 0 bases from V and 0 bases from J, with 10 bases between. Germline V gene data show CDR1 as SGDLS and CDR2 as YYNGEE. This CDR3 region has 16 residues. The CDR3 loop is CASSVDVPASYNEQFF. The CDR3, as DNA: TGTGCCAGCAGCGTAGACGTCCCAGCCTCCTACAATGAGCAGTTCTTC.

This chain joins TRBV5-1 and TRBJ2-3, with D perhaps matching TRBD2 (5 bases). This CDR3 spans 18 amino acids. Germline CDR1 SGHRS, CDR2 YFSETQ. Trimming removed 0 bases from V and 1 base from J, with 18 bases in between. As DNA, the CDR3 is TGCGCCAGCAGCTTGGGCCTAGCCTCACAAGCGGGCACAGATACGCAGTATTTT. Its protein is CASSLGLASQAGTDTQYF.

This clone was seen only once. The rearrangement links TRBV5-4 to TRBJ2-5; 7 bases agree with TRBD1. J lost 6 bases, V lost 4 bases, and 6 bases had no gene match. Germline assignment: CDR1 SGHNT and CDR2 YYREEE (reference sequence). The CDR3 has 13 amino acids. The CDR3 DNA is TGTGCCAGCAGCCAACAGGGGAGTAAGACCCAGTACTTC. As protein: CASSQQGSKTQYF.

This clone was detected once. CDR3 coding DNA: TGTGCCAGCAGTTTAGGGACAAGTAGTTCGGCTTTCTTT. Encoded protein: CASSLGTSSSAFF. The genes are TRBV27 and TRBJ1-1; weak D call: TRBD1 (6 bases). Germline loops: CDR1 MNHEY, CDR2 SMNVEV (reference sequence). Trimming took 2 bases from V and 11 from J, leaving 15 bases between them. The CDR3 extends over 13 amino acids.

V is TRBV10-1 and J is TRBJ2-1; 13 bases line up with TRBD2. V lost 4 bases, J lost 7 bases, and 7 bases stayed unmatched. Germline assignment: CDR1 WNHNN and CDR2 SYGVQD (reference sequence). There are 16 residues in the CDR3. The CDR3 loop is CASSGRTSGSGNEQFF. DNA for the CDR3: TGCGCCAGCAGTGGACGGACTAGCGGGAGTGGAAATGAGCAGTTCTTC.

The chain uses TRBV30 and TRBJ1-5; no reliable D call. This CDR3 contains 13 residues. V was cut by 2 bases and J by 6 bases, with 11 bases left in between. The germline V gene encodes CDR1 GTSNPN and CDR2 SVGIG (reference sequence). This chain's CDR3 is CAWSPPGIQPQHF. Written as DNA, the CDR3 is TGTGCCTGGAGTCCCCCAGGTATTCAGCCCCAGCATTTT.

The gene calls are TRBV19 and TRBJ2-5; 7 positions match TRBD1. After removal of 4 bases from V and 4 bases from J, the junction contained 12 bases not matched to a gene. The CDR3 is 16 residues long. In germline, CDR1 is LNHDA, CDR2 SQIVND (reference sequence). CDR3 in amino acids: CASSSRGRSVGETQYF. The CDR3 DNA reads as TGTGCCAGTAGTAGTAGGGGGCGGTCGGTAGGAGAGACCCAGTACTTC.

The rearrangement links TRBV5-1 to TRBJ2-1; TRBD2 aligns across 8 bases. Trimming cost V 4 bases and J 5 bases; bases outside gene matches: 14. In germline, CDR1 is SGHRS, CDR2 YFSETQ. The CDR3 loop spans 17 amino acids. The CDR3 loop is CASSRNLGVAGNNEQFF. The CDR3 DNA reads as TGCGCCAGCAGCCGCAACCTGGGGGTAGCGGGAAACAATGAGCAGTTCTTC. The whole variable domain, filled in from reference TRBV5-1 and TRBJ2-1, reads KAGVTQTPRYLIKTRGQQVTLSCSPISGHRSVSWYQQTPGQGLQFLFEYFSETQRNKGNFPGRFSGRQFSNSRSEMNVSTLELGDSALYLCASSRNLGVAGNNEQFFGPGTRLTVL.

This clone was seen just once. The chain uses TRBV7-2 and TRBJ2-7; possibly TRBD1 for D (6 bases). This CDR3 is 13 amino acids long. Trimming removed 6 bases at V and 3 bases at J, with 12 bases between. The germline CDR1 and CDR2 sequences are SGHTA and FQGNSA. CDR3 in DNA: TGTGCCAGCAGACCGGGCAGGGGCTACGAGCAGTACTTC. It is translated as CASRPGRGYEQYF.

The V and J genes are TRBV2 and TRBJ2-7; D may be TRBD2 (5 bases). This CDR3 has 13 residues. Germline CDR1 SNHLY, CDR2 FYNNEI. Trimming left V 3 bases short and J 3 bases short, with 9 bases between. The DNA for the CDR3 is TGTGCCAGCAGTGAGGCTACTAGCTACGAGCAGTACTTC. This translates into CASSEATSYEQYF.

The chain employs TRBV5-1 and TRBJ2-3, with 7 bases identical to TRBD2. Trimming cost V 7 bases and J 2 bases; bases outside gene matches: 10. Germline V CDR1 and CDR2: SGHRS, YFSETQ. This CDR3 comprises 15 residues. The CDR3 DNA follows: TGCGCCAGCGGGCGGAGTAGCGGGTTCACAGATACGCAGTATTTT. It is translated as CASGRSSGFTDTQYF. Complete variable domain (other parts from reference TRBV5-1 and TRBJ2-3): KAGVTQTPRYLIKTRGQQVTLSCSPISGHRSVSWYQQTPGQGLQFLFEYFSETQRNKGNFPGRFSGRQFSNSRSEMNVSTLELGDSALYLCASGRSSGFTDTQYFGPGTRLTVL.

The CDR3 loop is CASSPPGGGTGELFF. Here the CDR3 DNA reads TGTGCCAGCAGCCCACCTGGGGGGGGGACCGGGGAGCTGTTTTTT. This sequence joins TRBV2 and TRBJ2-2; 7 bases are shared with TRBD2. Germline CDR1 SNHLY, CDR2 FYNNEI. The CDR3 has 15 residues. The junction had 9 bases not matched to a gene; V was cut back by 6 bases and J by 5 bases. The full variable domain, rest sourced from reference TRBV2 and TRBJ2-2, is EPEVTQTPSHQVTQMGQEVILRCVPISNHLYFYWYRQILGQKVEFLVSFYNNEISEKSEIFDDQFSVERPDGSNFTLKIRSTKLEDSAMYFCASSPPGGGTGELFFGEGSRLTVL.

This clone was detected only a few times. This rearrangement joins TRBV7-3 to TRBJ1-5, with D possibly being TRBD1 (6 bases). Trimming took off 6 bases at V and 2 bases at J, with 14 bases between the two ends. Germline V gene lookup returns CDR1 SGHTA and CDR2 FQGTGA. The CDR3 has 15 residues. The CDR3 bases are TGTGCCAGCAGGCACCAGGGGTCGGGCAATCAGCCCCAGCATTTT. Amino acid sequence: CASRHQGSGNQPQHF.

The chain uses TRBV5-1 and TRBJ2-1, with TRBD2 matching over 14 bases. The germline gives CDR1 SGHRS, CDR2 YFSETQ. The CDR3 runs 15 residues. V was pared by 3 bases and J by 9 bases, with 5 bases of the junction left unmatched. This CDR3 is CASSWGTSGSTEQFF. CDR3 sequence (DNA): TGCGCCAGCAGCTGGGGGACTAGCGGGAGCACTGAGCAGTTCTTC.

This clone was observed once. The chain links TRBV28 to TRBJ2-7, with D unresolved. Trimming removed 10 bases from V and 2 bases from J, with 9 bases in between. The length of the CDR3 is 11 residues. The germline CDR1 and CDR2 sequences are MDHEN and SYDVKM. The CDR3 sequence: CATEQAYEQYF. The CDR3, as DNA: TGTGCCACCGAGCAGGCCTACGAGCAGTACTTC.

This clone was recorded a few times. The chain employs TRBV30 and TRBJ2-4; D gene ambiguous. V shed 4 bases and J shed 6 bases, with 13 bases lying between them. The CDR3 sequence is 13 residues long. Germline CDR1 and CDR2: GTSNPN and SVGIG (reference sequence). DNA of the CDR3: TGTGCCTGGACTTCTGAGCTAGTAAACATTCAGTACTTC. Translating gives CAWTSELVNIQYF.

The V gene is TRBV5-1, the J gene TRBJ2-2; D is unresolved. V was shortened by 4 bases and J by 1 base, with 5 bases between the two germline ends. This CDR3 contains 13 residues. Germline CDR1 reads SGHRS; CDR2 reads YFSETQ. This CDR3 is CASSPENTGELFF. CDR3 bases: TGCGCCAGCAGCCCGGAGAACACCGGGGAGCTGTTTTTT.

This clone was counted once. The chain uses TRBV7-2 and TRBJ1-4; no clear D. The CDR3 is 14 residues long. The germline gives CDR1 SGHTA, CDR2 FQGNSA. Trimming left V 5 bases short and J 10 bases short, with 17 bases between. The CDR3 DNA reads TGTGCCAGCAGCCCCACCGTGCGGCCGGGAAAACTGTTTTTT. Its protein product is CASSPTVRPGKLFF.

V is TRBV5-1 and J is TRBJ2-3, with D perhaps TRBD1 (6 bases). Germline CDR1 and CDR2: SGHRS and YFSETQ. V was cut by 2 bases and J by 4 bases, with 11 bases left in between. There are 14 residues in the CDR3. The DNA for the CDR3 is TGCGCCAGCAGCTTCCGGGACACAGCAGATACGCAGTATTTT. Translating gives CASSFRDTADTQYF.

The rearrangement uses TRBV5-5 and TRBJ1-3; D remains ambiguous. The CDR3 contains 16 residues. The ends were cut back, 0 bases at V and 0 bases at J, with 10 bases in the middle. Germline V lookup: CDR1 SGHKS, CDR2 YYEKEE (reference sequence). The CDR3 region is CASSLVPMGSGNTIYF. The CDR3 nucleotides are TGTGCCAGCAGCTTGGTTCCAATGGGCTCTGGAAACACCATATATTTT.

The gene calls are TRBV2 and TRBJ2-1, with 8 nucleotides matching TRBD2. Trimming at V came to 4 bases and at J to 8 bases, leaving 13 bases not matched to a gene. Germline V gene sequence: CDR1 SNHLY, CDR2 FYNNEI. This CDR3 is 16 amino acids long. CDR3 coding DNA: TGTGCCAGCAGTGTCGGAGCGGGGGCAAAACTAGATGAGCAGTTCTTC. Its translation: CASSVGAGAKLDEQFF.

The J gene is TRBJ2-5, the V gene TRBV18; 10 bases map to TRBD1. The J call may be in error: the DNA end matches TRBJ2-7 better. Germline CDR1 reads KGHSH; CDR2 reads LQKENI. This CDR3 contains 14 residues. The CDR3 reads CASSPGTGAYEQYF. The CDR3 DNA reads TGTGCCAGCTCACCCGGGACAGGGGCCTACGAGCAGTACTTC.

V usage is TRBV6-5 and J usage is TRBJ1-5; D gene uncertain. The V gene lost 6 bases and the J gene lost 6 bases, with 9 bases spanning the gap. Germline CDR1 is MNHEY and CDR2 is SVGAGI. The CDR3 length is 12 residues. The CDR3 sequence: CASSSLGQPQHF. In nucleotides, the CDR3 is TGTGCCAGCAGCTCTTTGGGTCAGCCCCAGCATTTT.

The chain joins TRBV28 to TRBJ1-1; D gene unclear. The CDR3 spans 15 residues. CDR1 MDHEN and CDR2 SYDVKM come from the germline V gene. The ends were cut back, 2 bases at V and 1 base at J, with 11 bases in the middle. CDR3 protein: CASSLPRWGNTEAFF. The CDR3 bases are TGTGCCAGCAGTTTACCACGATGGGGGAACACTGAAGCTTTCTTT.

The chain carries TRBV13 and TRBJ2-7; no clear D. The germline V gene has CDR1 PRHDT and CDR2 FYEKMQ (reference sequence). The CDR3 contains 15 residues. Trimming left V 5 bases short and J 1 base short, with 15 bases between. This CDR3 is CASSRRVVLSYEQYF. In DNA form, the CDR3 reads TGTGCCAGCAGCCGGCGTGTAGTCCTATCCTACGAGCAGTACTTC.

V is TRBV19 and J is TRBJ2-5; D call uncertain. The CDR3 is 16 residues long. Germline V gives CDR1 LNHDA, CDR2 SQIVND (reference sequence). V was trimmed by 3 bases and J by 7 bases, leaving 21 bases between them. The DNA for the CDR3 is TGTGCCAGTAGTATCCCCTCGGGCATTGGCCTGGGGACCCAGTACTTC. Its protein is CASSIPSGIGLGTQYF.

The CDR3 DNA reads as TGTGCCAGCAGCTCGGGACTCCGGGGACGGAATGAGCAGTTCTTC. Amino acid sequence: CASSSGLRGRNEQFF. V usage is TRBV6-1 and J usage is TRBJ2-1; weak D call: TRBD2 (6 bases). Trimming stripped 6 bases from V and 7 bases from J, with 19 bases between. Germline V gene lookup returns CDR1 MNHNS and CDR2 SASEGT. This CDR3 has 15 amino acids.

The chain couples TRBV5-1 to TRBJ2-7, with D possibly being TRBD2 (6 bases). The CDR3 length is 16 residues. Germline loops: CDR1 SGHRS, CDR2 YFSETQ. Trimming removed 4 bases at V and 9 bases at J, with 26 bases between. The CDR3 bases are TGCGCCAGCAGCGATATCTTTTTACCGGGACTCCCGGTGCAGTACTTC. This sequence encodes CASSDIFLPGLPVQYF.

The chain combines TRBV9 with TRBJ1-1; D is unresolved. This CDR3 comprises 16 residues. Germline V gene sequence: CDR1 SGDLS, CDR2 YYNGEE. V lost 0 bases and J lost 1, with 13 bases in between. The CDR3 DNA sequence: TGTGCCAGCAGCGTAGAAAGCAGTAGAGCGAACACTGAAGCTTTCTTT. Encoded protein: CASSVESSRANTEAFF. The complete variable domain, with remaining parts taken from reference TRBV9 and TRBJ1-1, reads DSGVTQTPKHLITATGQRVTLRCSPRSGDLSVYWYQQSLDQGLQFLIQYYNGEERAKGNILERFSAQQFPDLHSELNLSSLELGDSALYFCASSVESSRANTEAFFGQGTRLTVV.

V gene TRBV9 combines with J gene TRBJ2-2; 9 nucleotides align to TRBD1. Trimming took 4 bases from V and 6 from J; bases not matched to a gene: 4. CDR1 is SGDLS and CDR2 is YYNGEE in the germline V gene. The CDR3 has 14 amino acids. CDR3 region: CASSTDRGSGELFF. DNA of the CDR3: TGTGCCAGCAGCACGGACAGGGGTTCCGGGGAGCTGTTTTTT.